This T cell receptor (beta chain) originates from a study of T cells in Graves' hyperthyroidism and ophthalmopathy. RNA transcripts gave rise to amplified TCR beta CDR3 regions. Researchers ran a first-round RT-PCR on the TCR CDR3 using the HTBI primer set. One entry per CDR3 protein, called by TCRdb with MiXCR from the multiplex PCR reads. The top ten clones hold roughly 8% of a sample with hundreds of thousands of distinct CDR3 sequences, approximately 15% of them seen once. The sequenced sample consisted of blood. This receptor was taken from a woman younger than 35 with Graves' hyperthyroidism.

The CDR3 DNA follows: TGTGCCAGCAGCGTAGGTTCGGGTCAAGATACGCAGTATTTT. This codes for CASSVGSGQDTQYF. The chain has TRBV9 and TRBJ2-3; unclear D gene. The CDR3 is made up of 14 amino acids. V was clipped by 0 bases and J by 5 bases, with 10 bases between them. Looked up from germline, CDR1 is SGDLS and CDR2 is YYNGEE.